These 11 T cell receptor beta chains were all obtained from the same sample, sequenced in a study of CXCR3-negative and CXCR3-positive naive CD8 T cells. Whole-study findings and limits: Researchers report that CXCR3-positive naive cells carry more hydrophobic TRB CDR3s than CXCR3-negative naive cells.

Their antigen targets remain unknown. The TRB cDNA libraries were prepared by 5' RACE with UMI labels. TCRdb reanalyzed the 5' RACE reads, giving one entry per CDR3 protein sequence and no DNA. The ten most abundant clones cover about 0.78% of a sample with under 75,000 distinct CDR3 sequences. Sequenced sample: naive CXCR3+ CD8+ T cells from blood. Subset denoted: CD45RO-CCR7+CD27+CD95- naive CD8+ T cells expressing CXCR3 (TNR3+). All receptors come from a human donor in good health. Some clones in this sample may be carry-over from other donors' samples.

V usage is TRBV9 and J usage is TRBJ2-3. The CDR3 consists of 13 residues. Germline CDR1 SGDLS, CDR2 YYNGEE. The CDR3 here is CASSPENTDTQYF.

J is TRBJ2-3 and V is TRBV5-1. Germline values: CDR1 SGHRS, CDR2 YFSETQ. The CDR3 runs to 15 residues. The CDR3 protein is CASSLGVVSTDTQYF.

The rearrangement joins TRBV7-9 to TRBJ2-7. The CDR3 totals 12 residues. Germline V gene data show CDR1 as SEHNR and CDR2 as FQNEAQ (reference sequence). The CDR3 sequence is CASSSAVAGQYF.

This chain uses TRBV24-1 with TRBJ1-5; there is no DNA to check the TCRdb D call of TRBD1. The CDR3 sequence is 15 residues long. From germline, CDR1 is KGHDR and CDR2 SFDVKD. The CDR3 reads CANRKTGTGNQPQHF.

The chain uses TRBV3-1 and TRBJ2-6; TCRdb's assignment of TRBD2 cannot be checked, as there is no DNA. The V gene's germline CDR1 is LGHDT and CDR2 YNNKEL (reference sequence). CDR3 length: 17 residues. The CDR3 is CASSQEWEDGGANVLTF.

This rearrangement joins TRBV4-3 to TRBJ1-2. CDR3 size: 15 residues. The germline V gene encodes CDR1 LGHNA and CDR2 YSLEER. The CDR3 sequence is CASSQDGRGNYGYTF.

V usage is TRBV7-9 and J usage is TRBJ2-1; TCRdb picks TRBD1, but there is no DNA to check that call. Germline V lookup: CDR1 SEHNR, CDR2 FQNEAQ (reference sequence). The CDR3 consists of 14 residues. Here the CDR3 reads CASSSRGGYNEQFF.

The V gene is TRBV7-6, the J gene TRBJ2-7; as DNA is missing, the TRBD2 call by TCRdb cannot be tested. This CDR3 spans 14 amino acids. CDR1 SGHVS and CDR2 FNYEAQ come from the germline V gene. The CDR3 protein is CASSLRTSAYEQYF.

The genes are TRBV6-2 or TRBV6-3 and TRBJ2-1; checking the TCRdb D call of TRBD1 is not possible without DNA. The CDR3 is 13 amino acids. The germline V gene encodes CDR1 MNHEY and CDR2 SVGEGT. The CDR3 sequence is CASSYGGRNEQFF.

The chain combines TRBV29-1 with TRBJ2-2. The CDR3 is 11 residues long. The germline V gene encodes CDR1 SQVTM and CDR2 ANQGSEA. The CDR3 reads CSVRITGELFF.

V is TRBV5-1 and J is TRBJ2-7; TCRdb gives TRBD1 as the D gene, but with no DNA this cannot be confirmed. This CDR3 is 15 amino acids long. Germline V gene lookup returns CDR1 SGHRS and CDR2 YFSETQ. CDR3 in amino acids: CASSLEQVPPYEQYF.